The clone carrying this T cell receptor beta chain was picked up many times. The antigen is not known. V was clipped by 4 bases and J by 15 bases, with 20 bases between them. This CDR3 contains 13 residues. Looked up from germline, CDR1 is SGHRS and CDR2 is YFSETQ. This entry comes from a study of T-cell memory formation after mild COVID-19. Findings of the study overall: Among clones contracting day 15 to 85, CD4/CD8 was balanced, whereas later expanders leaned CD4+. CD4+ contracting clones were found mainly in CM and EM, and CD8+ ones in EMRA.

From 5'RACE with constant-segment primers came TCR alpha and TCR beta cDNA libraries that carried sample barcodes and UMIs. TCRdb re-derived calls from the 5' RACE reads in MiXCR, one entry per CDR3 protein. Among around 250,000 distinct CDR3 sequences listed, roughly 17% were seen once. The sample comprised PBMCs or a T cell subset sorted from them (not recorded which). The chain joins TRBV5-1 to TRBJ2-1; perhaps TRBD2 as D (6 bases). The clonotype originates from a man between 18 and 35 years old who had mild COVID-19 (a few samples of this study predate the infection). Cell type and time point are not known. The CDR3 reads CASSLSPGGAAFF. The CDR3, as DNA: TGCGCCAGCAGCCTCTCTCCGGGCGGGGCCGCGTTCTTC.